This TCR beta chain appears in the sequencing data of a study of human T cells and chemical hapten exposure (dated by TCRdb to the early 2020s). Regarding the complete study: For sensitization, 2% DPC in acetone was applied to a 2 cm by 2 cm area of upper inner arm skin. Patient blood was sampled pre-sensitization (week 0) and at 2, 6 and about 24 weeks after DPC sensitization. Patch testing was done on the upper back using Finn chambers containing 0.01% DPC, and results were scored after 6 days according to International Contact Dermatitis Research Group standards. Throughout the study period of roughly five months, patients also received therapeutic DPC doses to the scalp every week. Alopecia areata with under or over 50% scalp involvement, alopecia totalis and alopecia universalis were represented in the patient cohort, which was mostly female. Blood for TCR sequencing was provided by twenty-nine alopecia patients at one to four time points (pre-sensitization, 2, 6 and 24 weeks). Libraries were combined into a pool for sequencing, and differences in TCR yield between samples came mainly from small differences in library volumes within the pool. In alopecia patients, the study followed how the peripheral blood TCR repertoire changed in vivo over primary and secondary sensitization to diphenylcyclopropenone (DPC), a hapten.

This specimen's time point label, interpreted: patch test 3, about 24 weeks after DPC sensitization. The sample's treatment or condition label, decoded: therapeutic diphenylcyclopropenone sensitization with weekly scalp DPC. Blood at each patch-test visit was drawn before the patch test was applied. Patients were eligible if aged 18 to 70, diagnosed with alopecia and judged suitable for DPC therapy, and pregnant patients were excluded. Total RNA was extracted from unfractionated whole blood collected in Tempus Blood RNA tubes. Only a few counts were recorded for this clonotype. Its binding antigen is unknown. Base qualities were left out, and no much larger clone turns up one base away. The V end loses 9 bases and the J end loses 2 bases, and a stretch of 14 bases separates them. For CDR1 and CDR2, the germline V gene (reference sequence) lists SEHNR and FQNEAQ. Measured from the cysteine to the phenylalanine, the CDR3 is 13 residues long. Kept here is only the CDR3 DNA, which spans 39 bases and is read in frame from base 1.

Library generation was performed with RACE. Sequencing was carried out with a NextSeq 500. Library preparation attached unique molecular identifiers to individual cDNA molecules for quantitative, reproducible TCR counting. For every blood RNA sample, sequencing covered both the TCR alpha and TCR beta chains. As for how the authors treated the data: Samples had a median of about 96,000 TCRs, with a range from roughly 20,000 to 690,600. The Decombinator software suite was used to annotate V, J and CDR3 in the TCR reads. For PS versus PT1 abundance plots, all samples were subsampled to the same number of TCRs (28,000). Expanded TCRs were defined as absent before sensitization and observed at least eight times at the 2-week time point. TCRdb reanalyzed the raw reads on its own, using fastp at Q25 for trimming and MiXCR for clone calling, and kept in-frame beta chains. Each CDR3 protein appears once, grouped with its most common genes and DNA. The V and J calls reflect TCRdb's pipeline rather than the authors' work. The table for this sample lists more than 70,000 distinct CDR3 sequences; approximately 11% of them were counted only once. The ten largest clones represent roughly 1% of the sample.

Paper-wide results and their limitations: No change with DPC sensitization was found in the number of TCRs above 1 in 1000 frequency, and no evidence of global repertoire structure alterations was found. Significantly more large CDR3 similarity clusters were formed by expanded TCRs than by pre-sensitization or healthy control sets, consistent with antigen-driven responses. Repeated subsampling changed both the strength of the expansion versus patch-test correlation and the threshold at which that correlation became significant. Patch test score correlated positively with the number of PT1 expanded TCRs, reaching significance at thresholds 8, 16 and 32 but not at 4. Because every patient had alopecia, a presumed autoimmune disease, the patients' immune response might differ from that of healthy individuals.

The sequenced sample was whole blood, obtained in connection with sensitization to the hapten diphenylcyclopropenone (DPC). The sequence was obtained from a woman aged 25 to 45 with alopecia areata. Some clones in this sample may be carry-over from other donors' samples. The sequence joins TRBV7-9 to TRBJ2-7; possibly the D gene is TRBD1, per 6 matching bases. The nucleotides are TGTGCCAGTTCCGGGACACTAACCTACGAGCAGTACTTC. This codes for CASSGTLTYEQYF.